The entry that follows covers one T cell receptor (beta chain) sequence. The age range of participants was about 18 to 90 years, with residence in about two dozen US areas. This sample was taken from a study of blood T cell repertoires in COVID-19. Study overall: The cDNA or gDNA used as material had been derived from T cells, B-cell-depleted T cells, or PBMCs.

Method: immunoSEQ multiplex PCR; TCRdb's copy keeps in-frame clones and lacks some. Of some 290,000 clones listed, around nine tenths are singletons. Trimming at V came to 4 bases and at J to 5 bases, leaving 8 bases not matched to a gene. This CDR3 has 16 amino acids. Germline lookup yields CDR1 KGHDR and CDR2 SFDVKD. The source is a young woman who had been exposed to COVID-19. This chain joins TRBV24-1 and TRBJ2-5; 11 bases fit TRBD1. Input material: PBMCs or T cells enriched from blood (not recorded which). CDR3 DNA: TGTGCCACCAGTGACTCCGGGACAGGGGGAGAGGAGACCCAGTACTTC. Protein product: CATSDSGTGGEETQYF.